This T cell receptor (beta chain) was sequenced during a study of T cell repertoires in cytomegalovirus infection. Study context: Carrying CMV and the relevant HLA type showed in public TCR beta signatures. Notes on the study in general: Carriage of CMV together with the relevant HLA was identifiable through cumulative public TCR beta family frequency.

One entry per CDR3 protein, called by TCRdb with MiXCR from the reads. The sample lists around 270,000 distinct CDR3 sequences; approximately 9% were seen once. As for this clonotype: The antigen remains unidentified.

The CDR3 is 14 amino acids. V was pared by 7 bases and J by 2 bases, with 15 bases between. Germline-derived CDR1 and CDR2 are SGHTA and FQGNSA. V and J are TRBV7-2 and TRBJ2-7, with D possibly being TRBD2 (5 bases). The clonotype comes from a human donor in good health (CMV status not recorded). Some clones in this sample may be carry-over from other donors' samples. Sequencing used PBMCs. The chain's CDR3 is CASNTGVFPYEQYF. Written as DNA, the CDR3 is TGTGCCAGCAACACCGGGGTGTTCCCCTACGAGCAGTACTTC.